Below are 31 T cell receptor beta chains sequenced from a single sample in a study of T cells in narcolepsy. The table came from immunoSEQ multiplex PCR; TCRdb's copy has only in-frame clones and leaves some out. The table records about 32,000 clones, about four fifths of them present only once. The sample comprised memory (CD45RA-) CD4+ T cells from blood. The receptors derive from a human donor in good health.

The chain links TRBV9 to TRBJ1-6; 7 bases are shared with TRBD1. The CDR3 has 14 amino acids. The J segment lost 9 bases and the V segment lost 3 bases, leaving 6 bases of the junction unmatched. Per the germline V gene, CDR1 is SGDLS and CDR2 is YYNGEE. CDR3 protein: CASSAPGQLSPLHF. For the CDR3, the DNA is TGTGCCAGCAGCGCCCCGGGACAGCTTTCACCCCTCCACTTT.

The chain is built from TRBV7-9 and TRBJ2-5; no definite D call. V lost 0 bases and J lost 1, with 6 bases in between. The V gene's germline CDR1 is SEHNR and CDR2 FQNEAQ (reference sequence). The CDR3 runs to 14 residues. The CDR3 bases are TGTGCCAGCAGCTTAGCCAGCGTCCAAGAGACCCAGTACTTC. The encoded protein is CASSLASVQETQYF.

V and J are TRBV6-6 and TRBJ2-7; D possibly corresponds to TRBD2 (5 bases). The V gene's germline CDR1 is MNHNY and CDR2 SVGAGI (reference sequence). This CDR3 spans 13 amino acids. The ends were cut back, 6 bases at V and 4 bases at J, with 13 bases in the middle. This CDR3 reads CASSEGESYEQYF. CDR3 DNA sequence: TGTGCCAGCAGCGAGGGAGAATCGTACGAGCAGTACTTC.

The rearrangement joins TRBV6-6 to TRBJ1-6; D possibly corresponds to TRBD1 (6 bases). Trimming left V 6 bases short and J 6 bases short, with 15 bases between. The V gene's germline CDR1 is MNHNY and CDR2 SVGAGI (reference sequence). CDR3 length: 15 residues. CDR3 loop: CASRDSLDFNSPLHF. Written as DNA, the CDR3 is TGTGCCAGCAGGGACAGCCTCGATTTTAATTCACCCCTCCACTTT.

The V call is TRBV12-5, the J call TRBJ2-2; D is possibly TRBD1 (6 bases). Germline CDR1 is LGHNT and CDR2 is FRNRAP. V lost 3 bases and J 0 bases, leaving 14 bases between the germline ends. The CDR3 runs to 17 residues. The chain's CDR3 is CASGFLAGTTNTGELFF. The CDR3, as DNA: TGTGCTAGTGGTTTTCTCGCCGGGACAACGAACACCGGGGAGCTGTTTTTT. Complete variable domain (other parts from reference TRBV12-5 and TRBJ2-2): DARVTQTPRHKVTEMGQEVTMRCQPILGHNTVFWYRQTMMQGLELLAYFRNRAPLDDSGMPKDRFSAEMPDATLATLKIQPSEPRDSAVYFCASGFLAGTTNTGELFFGEGSRLTVL.

V gene TRBV28 combines with J gene TRBJ2-3, with D uncertain. V gave up 8 bases and J gave up 4 bases, with 7 bases separating them. Germline CDR1 MDHEN, CDR2 SYDVKM. The CDR3 has 11 amino acids. CDR3 residues: CASQTSDTQYF. DNA for the CDR3: TGTGCCAGCCAAACCTCAGATACGCAGTATTTT.

Points on this clone: No conserved phenylalanine or tryptophan ends this CDR3, so it is likely a read error. It is unclear where the CDR3 begins or ends on the DNA, so no DNA is shown, and the CDR3 is as TCRdb lists it. This chain uses TRBV6-5 with TRBJ2-7; TRBD1, the table's D call, lacks a check against the DNA. With termini counted, the CDR3 has 12 amino acids. Germline V gene data show CDR1 as MNHEY and CDR2 as SVGAGI. CDR3 in amino acids: CASSSGQPPPQL.

V gene TRBV7-2 combines with J gene TRBJ1-6; 8 bases map to TRBD1. Germline CDR1 reads SGHTA; CDR2 reads FQGNSA. V trimming: 6 bases; J trimming: 15 bases; junction bases outside the gene matches: 10. This CDR3 is built from 13 residues. In DNA, the CDR3 is TGTGCCAGCAGTTATTCCGGGACAGGCATCCTCCACTTT. Its translation is CASSYSGTGILHF.

The chain joins TRBV4-1 to TRBJ2-3; TRBD1 aligns across 7 bases. Germline CDR1 and CDR2: MGHRA and YSYEKL. V lost 0 bases, J lost 5 bases, and 8 bases stayed unmatched. The CDR3 is 16 amino acids. CDR3 amino acids: CASSQETTGAGDTQYF. In DNA, the CDR3 is TGCGCCAGCAGCCAAGAGACCACAGGGGCGGGAGATACGCAGTATTTT.

This chain links TRBV21-1 with TRBJ2-7; TRBD2 reflects the table's D call only, with no check against the DNA. TRBV21-1 is reported as a pseudogene. The CDR3 runs 9 residues. CDR3 protein: CASSLKQYF. CDR3 coding DNA: TGTGCCAGCAGTCTTAAGCAGTACTTC.

The V and J genes are TRBV5-1 and TRBJ2-4; TRBD1 matches at 7 bases. V gave up 3 bases and J gave up 0 bases; unmatched junction bases: 6. The CDR3 has 16 amino acids. Germline V gives CDR1 SGHRS, CDR2 YFSETQ. The CDR3 loop is CASSSGTALAKNIQYF. CDR3 bases: TGCGCCAGCAGCTCCGGGACAGCCCTAGCCAAAAACATTCAGTACTTC.

The chain is built from TRBV10-3 and TRBJ1-6; tentatively, D is TRBD1 (5 bases). The CDR3 runs 14 residues. CDR1 and CDR2 from the germline V gene are ENHRY and SYGVKD. V was clipped by 4 bases and J by 6 bases, with 10 bases between them. CDR3: CAISVSQGNSPLHF. CDR3 sequence (DNA): TGTGCCATCAGTGTGAGTCAGGGTAATTCACCCCTCCACTTT.

The rearrangement links TRBV7-9 to TRBJ1-2; 7 bases match TRBD1. V was clipped by 7 bases and J by 1 base; unmatched bases: 9. The CDR3 is 15 residues long. CDR1 SEHNR and CDR2 FQNEAQ come from the germline V gene (reference sequence). The CDR3 nucleotides read TGTGCCAGCACCCCCGGGGCAGGGGGTAACTATGGCTACACCTTC. It translates to CASTPGAGGNYGYTF. Based on the CDR3 plus reference TRBV7-9 and TRBJ1-2, the full variable domain is DTGVSQNPRHKITKRGQNVTFRCDPISEHNRLYWYRQTLGQGPEFLTYFQNEAQLEKSRLLSDRFSAERPKGSFSTLEIQRTEQGDSAMYLCASTPGAGGNYGYTFGSGTRLTVV.

This clone showed up just a few times. The rearrangement joins TRBV7-9 to TRBJ2-3; 11 bases map to TRBD2. The CDR3 covers 16 residues. Losses at the gene ends were 4 bases for V and 3 bases for J; bases not matched to a gene: 6. Germline V gene data show CDR1 as SEHNR and CDR2 as FQNEAQ (reference sequence). CDR3 region: CASSYPTSGGTDTQYF. Here the CDR3 DNA reads TGTGCCAGCAGCTACCCCACTAGCGGGGGTACAGATACGCAGTATTTT.

This chain connects TRBV18 to TRBJ2-3; 9 nucleotides line up with TRBD2. Germline V gene lookup returns CDR1 KGHSH and CDR2 LQKENI. After removal of 3 bases from V and 7 bases from J, the junction contained 11 bases not matched to a gene. The CDR3 contains 16 residues. The CDR3 is CASSPQGSGGPHTQYF. DNA of the CDR3: TGTGCCAGCTCACCCCAGGGAAGCGGGGGGCCCCATACGCAGTATTTT.

J is TRBJ1-4 and V is TRBV4-2; D may be TRBD1 (5 bases). This CDR3 has 15 residues. V lost 0 bases to trimming and J lost 4 bases, with 9 bases between them. Germline V gene lookup returns CDR1 LGHNA and CDR2 YNFKEQ. The CDR3, as DNA: TGTGCCAGCAGCCAAGATGGGACGGATAATGAAAAACTGTTTTTT. Translation gives CASSQDGTDNEKLFF.

The chain joins TRBV7-8 to TRBJ1-6; D might be TRBD1 (5 bases). V gave up 5 bases and J gave up 8 bases, with 28 bases separating them. The CDR3 sequence is 19 residues long. Germline-derived CDR1 and CDR2 are SGHVS and FQNEAQ. The CDR3, as DNA: TGTGCCAGCAGCCTTATAGGTTGGGGGACTGATTATATTTATTCACCCCTCCACTTT. This codes for CASSLIGWGTDYIYSPLHF.

The chain carries TRBV7-2 and TRBJ2-7; D is possibly TRBD2 (5 bases). Trimming took 1 base from V and 2 from J, leaving 9 bases between them. The germline gives CDR1 SGHTA, CDR2 FQGNSA. The CDR3 runs to 14 residues. For the CDR3, the DNA is TGTGCCAGCAGCTTAGACGGGATCGCCTACGAGCAGTACGTC. This codes for CASSLDGIAYEQYV.

The chain carries TRBV6-5 and TRBJ1-4, with TRBD1 identical over 8 bases. This CDR3 is 15 amino acids long. Germline trimming cut 6 bases from V and 8 bases from J; bases unmatched to any gene: 11. CDR1 is MNHEY, CDR2 SVGAGI, per germline. In DNA, the CDR3 is TGTGCCAGCAGCACTGCAGGGGGCCCTGGAGAAAAACTGTTTTTT. Translated, it gives CASSTAGGPGEKLFF.

The chain uses TRBV7-2 and TRBJ2-7; D is unclear. The V gene's germline CDR1 is SGHTA and CDR2 FQGNSA. CDR3 length equals 14 residues. The germline V and J ends were trimmed by 2 bases and 3 bases, with 11 bases remaining between them. CDR3 bases: TGTGCCAGCAGCTTACCAGGCTCGGGCTACGAGCAGTACGTC. This codes for CASSLPGSGYEQYV.

CDR3 sequence reads: CASSLGTGGNEQFF. DNA of the CDR3: TGTGCCAGCAGCTTAGGGACAGGGGGCAATGAGCAGTTCTTC. The chain couples TRBV7-9 to TRBJ2-1; TRBD1 agrees at 10 bases. Germline CDR1 SEHNR, CDR2 FQNEAQ (reference sequence). V lost 1 base and J lost 6; bases outside the gene matches: 0. The CDR3 contains 14 residues.

The chain recombines TRBV6-4 with TRBJ2-3; D could derive from TRBD1 or TRBD2 (6 bases each). The CDR3 spans 13 residues. V lost 3 bases and J lost 12, with 16 bases in between. CDR1 is MRHNA, CDR2 SNTAGT, per germline. CDR3 sequence (DNA): TGTGCCAGCAGTGAATCCCCCGGGGGCGCCCAGTATTTT. Protein: CASSESPGGAQYF.

This clone was counted between two and nine times. V and J are TRBV4-2 and TRBJ1-4; no clear D. Trimming took 4 bases from V and 7 from J, leaving 16 bases between them. This CDR3 spans 15 amino acids. CDR1 is LGHNA and CDR2 is YNFKEQ in the germline V gene. The CDR3 sequence: CASSPRPDRGEKLFF. CDR3 nucleotides: TGTGCCAGCAGCCCCCGGCCTGACCGGGGTGAAAAACTGTTTTTT.

The chain carries TRBV27 and TRBJ2-7; 7 bases line up with TRBD1. V trimming: 6 bases; J trimming: 2 bases; junction bases outside the gene matches: 7. Germline V lookup: CDR1 MNHEY, CDR2 SMNVEV (reference sequence). The CDR3 totals 14 residues. CDR3 nucleotides: TGTGCCAGCAGGCTGGGACAGAAAACCTACGAGCAGTACTTC. It translates to CASRLGQKTYEQYF.

The chain is built from TRBV19 and TRBJ2-4; D not certain. V lost 8 bases and J lost 5, with 7 bases in between. The CDR3 loop spans 11 amino acids. Germline V gene data show CDR1 as LNHDA and CDR2 as SQIVND (reference sequence). In nucleotides, the CDR3 is TGTGCCAGTGCCACCCAAAACATTCAGTACTTC. Amino acid sequence: CASATQNIQYF.

The rearrangement uses TRBV29-1 and TRBJ1-1; tentative D call: TRBD1 (5 bases). This CDR3 has 13 residues. The germline V gene has CDR1 SQVTM and CDR2 ANQGSEA. V shed 3 bases and J shed 10 bases, with 18 bases lying between them. CDR3 protein: CSVDGTKGLGAFF. The CDR3, as DNA: TGCAGCGTTGATGGGACTAAGGGGCTAGGAGCTTTCTTT. Drawing the rest from reference TRBV29-1 and TRBJ1-1, the complete variable domain is SAVISQKPSRDICQRGTSLTIQCQVDSQVTMMFWYRQQPGQSLTLIATANQGSEATYESGFVIDKFPISRPNLTFSTLTVSNMSPEDSSIYLCSVDGTKGLGAFFGQGTRLTVV.

This chain uses TRBV20-1 with TRBJ1-1; D uncertain. The V and J ends lost 8 bases and 4 bases respectively, with 8 bases between them. The CDR3 covers 10 residues. Per germline, CDR1 DFQATT and CDR2 SNEGSKA (reference sequence). The CDR3 here is CSPSSTEAFF. The CDR3 DNA sequence: TGCAGTCCCTCGTCCACTGAAGCTTTCTTT.

This clone appeared once. The chain is built from TRBV11-2 and TRBJ2-3; D is unclear. This CDR3 has 16 amino acids. Germline V gene sequence: CDR1 SGHAT, CDR2 FQNNGV. Trimming left V 5 bases short and J 3 bases short, with 18 bases between. The CDR3 spells CASSLRGRANTDTQYF. The CDR3 region has the DNA TGTGCCAGCAGCCTTCGTGGACGAGCTAATACAGATACGCAGTATTTT. The variable domain in full, completed from reference TRBV11-2 and TRBJ2-3, reads EAGVAQSPRYKIIEKRQSVAFWCNPISGHATLYWYQQILGQGPKLLIQFQNNGVVDDSQLPKDRFSAERLKGVDSTLKIQPAKLEDSAVYLCASSLRGRANTDTQYFGPGTRLTVL.

This rearrangement joins TRBV27 to TRBJ2-3, with D hard to call. Germline V gene lookup returns CDR1 MNHEY and CDR2 SMNVEV (reference sequence). Trimming took 3 bases from V and 4 from J, leaving 8 bases between them. The CDR3 extends over 13 amino acids. This chain's CDR3 is CASSFVKSDTQYF. The CDR3 DNA sequence: TGTGCCAGCAGTTTTGTCAAATCAGATACGCAGTATTTT.

The chain's CDR3 is CASSSTELSGNTIYF. In DNA, the CDR3 is TGTGCCAGCAGCTCCACCGAGCTCTCTGGAAACACCATATATTTT. The rearrangement joins TRBV7-8 to TRBJ1-3; D gene uncertain. This CDR3 spans 15 amino acids. V was trimmed by 4 bases and J by 0 bases, leaving 10 bases between them. CDR1 and CDR2 from the germline V gene are SGHVS and FQNEAQ.

V is TRBV28 and J is TRBJ1-5; D not resolved. The V gene lost 6 bases and the J gene lost 7 bases, with 13 bases spanning the gap. CDR3 length: 13 residues. Germline lookup yields CDR1 MDHEN and CDR2 SYDVKM. The CDR3 loop reads CASRTLNPQPQHF. The CDR3 nucleotides read TGTGCCAGCAGAACACTCAACCCCCAGCCCCAGCATTTT.